Sequencing of this T cell receptor (beta chain) was carried out in a study of T cells in Graves' hyperthyroidism and ophthalmopathy. Amplified TCR beta CDR3 regions derived from RNA transcripts. First-round RT-PCR of the TCR CDR3 relied on the HTBI primer set. TCRdb used MiXCR to reprocess the multiplex PCR reads, holding one entry per CDR3 protein. The table has roughly 630,000 distinct CDR3 sequences, approximately 15% seen once. The germline V gene has CDR1 SQVTM and CDR2 ANQGSEA. The CDR3 contains 14 residues. V was pared by 6 bases and J by 3 bases, with 9 bases of the junction left unmatched. The sample was blood. This rearrangement joins TRBV29-1 to TRBJ2-7; 9 bases agree with TRBD1. The clonotype originates from a woman in her 30s with Graves' hyperthyroidism. The CDR3 region is CSVRQTGGYYEQYF. The CDR3 DNA sequence: TGCAGCGTCCGGCAGACAGGGGGATACTACGAGCAGTACTTC.